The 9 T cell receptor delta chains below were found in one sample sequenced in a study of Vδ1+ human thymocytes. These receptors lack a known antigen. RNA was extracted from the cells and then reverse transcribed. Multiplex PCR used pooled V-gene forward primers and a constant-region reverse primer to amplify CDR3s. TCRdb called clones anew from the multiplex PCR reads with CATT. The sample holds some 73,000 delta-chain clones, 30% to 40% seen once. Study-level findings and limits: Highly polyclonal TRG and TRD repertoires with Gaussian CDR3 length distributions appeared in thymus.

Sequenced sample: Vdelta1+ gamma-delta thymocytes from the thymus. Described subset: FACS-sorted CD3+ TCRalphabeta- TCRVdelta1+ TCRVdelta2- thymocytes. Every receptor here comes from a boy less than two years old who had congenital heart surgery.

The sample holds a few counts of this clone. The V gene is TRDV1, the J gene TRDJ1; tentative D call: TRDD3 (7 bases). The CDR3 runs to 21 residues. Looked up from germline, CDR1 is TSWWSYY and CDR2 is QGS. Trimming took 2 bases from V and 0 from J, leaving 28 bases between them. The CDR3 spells CALGERSFPSHYWGHTDKLIF. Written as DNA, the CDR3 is TGTGCTCTTGGGGAAAGGTCATTTCCTAGTCATTACTGGGGTCACACCGATAAACTCATCTTT.

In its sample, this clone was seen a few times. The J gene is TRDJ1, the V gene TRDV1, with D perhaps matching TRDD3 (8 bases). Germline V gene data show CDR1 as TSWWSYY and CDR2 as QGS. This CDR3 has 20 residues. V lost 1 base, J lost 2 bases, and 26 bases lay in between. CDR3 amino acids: CALGEPLPLLGAPRTDKLIF. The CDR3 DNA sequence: TGTGCTCTTGGGGAACCCCTTCCTTTACTGGGGGCCCCAAGAACCGATAAACTCATCTTT.

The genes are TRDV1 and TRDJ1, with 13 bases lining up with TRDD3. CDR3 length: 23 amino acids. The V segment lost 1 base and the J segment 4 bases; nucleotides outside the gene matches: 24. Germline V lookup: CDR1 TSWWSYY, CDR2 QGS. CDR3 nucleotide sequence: TGTGCTCTTGGGGAACCCCTATCCTATTTGACTGGGGGATACGCGTATCCCGGCGATAAACTCATCTTT. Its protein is CALGEPLSYLTGGYAYPGDKLIF.

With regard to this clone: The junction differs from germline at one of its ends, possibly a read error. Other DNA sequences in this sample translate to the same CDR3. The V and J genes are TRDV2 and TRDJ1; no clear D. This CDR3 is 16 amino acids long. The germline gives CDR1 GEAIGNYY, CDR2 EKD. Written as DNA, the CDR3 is TGTGCCTGCGACACGGGCTTAAAGACGTACACCGATAAACTCATCTTT. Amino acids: CACDTGLKTYTDKLIF.

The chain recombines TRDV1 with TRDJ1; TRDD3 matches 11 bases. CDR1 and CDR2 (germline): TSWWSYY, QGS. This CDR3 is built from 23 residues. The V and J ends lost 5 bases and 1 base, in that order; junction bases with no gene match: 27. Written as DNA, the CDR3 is TGTGCTCTTGGGAAAATTCCCGAACAGTTACGACCCATGGGGGATACGTTCACCGATAAACTCATCTTT. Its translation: CALGKIPEQLRPMGDTFTDKLIF.

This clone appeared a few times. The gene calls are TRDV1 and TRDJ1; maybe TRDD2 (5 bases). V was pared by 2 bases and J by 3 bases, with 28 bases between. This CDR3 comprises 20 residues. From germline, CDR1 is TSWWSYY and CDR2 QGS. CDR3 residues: CALGEGRRRTFGLLSDKLIF. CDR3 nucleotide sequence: TGTGCTCTTGGGGAAGGGCGACGTCGGACTTTCGGCCTCCTATCCGATAAACTCATCTTT.

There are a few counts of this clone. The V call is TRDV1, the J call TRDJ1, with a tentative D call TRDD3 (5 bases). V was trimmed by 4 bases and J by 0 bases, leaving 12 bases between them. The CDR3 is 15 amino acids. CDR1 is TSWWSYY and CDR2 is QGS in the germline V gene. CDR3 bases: TGTGCTCTTGGGGCGGGGGTTCCGTACACCGATAAACTCATCTTT. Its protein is CALGAGVPYTDKLIF.

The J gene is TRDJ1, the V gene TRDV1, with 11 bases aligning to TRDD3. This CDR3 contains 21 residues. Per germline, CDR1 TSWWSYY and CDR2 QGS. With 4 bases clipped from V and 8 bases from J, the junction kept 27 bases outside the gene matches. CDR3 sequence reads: CALGGAFLLRSGGYATLKLIF. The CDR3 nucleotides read TGTGCTCTTGGGGGGGCCTTCCTACTACGAAGTGGGGGATACGCGACCCTAAAACTCATCTTT.

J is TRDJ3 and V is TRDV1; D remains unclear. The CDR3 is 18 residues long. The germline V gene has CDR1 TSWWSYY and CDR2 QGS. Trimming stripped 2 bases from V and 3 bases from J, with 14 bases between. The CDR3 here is CALGEFQPFDWDTRQMFF. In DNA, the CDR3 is TGTGCTCTTGGGGAATTCCAGCCCTTTGACTGGGACACCCGACAGATGTTTTTC.